The clone carrying this T cell receptor beta chain was observed many times. The CDR3 end falls 3 residues outside the read, so it is completed with the germline J gene. Data came from immunoSEQ multiplex PCR; TCRdb stores just in-frame clones and leaves some out. Singletons are absent from the sample, which has around 50,000 clones. This entry belongs to a study of T cell clonality in common variable immunodeficiency. CDR1 SGHTA and CDR2 FQGTGA come from the germline V gene. This CDR3 has 15 amino acids. The junction had 6 bases not matched to a gene; V was cut back by 2 bases and J by 4 bases. The sample was peripheral blood mononuclear cells. V gene TRBV7-3 combines with J gene TRBJ2-7; TRBD2 agrees at 9 bases. This sequence originates from a person between 18 and 69 years old in good health. CDR3 loop: CASSLSSGTGYEQYF. Incomplete CDR3 DNA: TGTGCCAGCAGCTTATCTAGCGGGACTGGGTACGAG.